This is a list of T cell receptor beta chains from one sample in a study of CD8 T cells in ankylosing spondylitis. TCRdb re-called the 5' RACE reads with MiXCR, one entry per CDR3 protein. The sample holds about 340,000 distinct CDR3 sequences, roughly 14% seen once. The sample was blood, either unsorted or a sorted T cell fraction (not recorded which). The receptors were sampled from a male donor with ankylosing spondylitis or in good health (not recorded which). Each CDR3 is given with its conserved first and last residue. Each record gives: V gene, D gene, J gene, clone size, CDR3 protein, CDR3 DNA. A D gene is named only where the DNA matches it firmly. Only part of the rows carry a size: once, few, many, or a class if the clone is expanded.

TRBV7-2	TRBD1	TRBJ1-5	.	CASSLTTGSNQPQHF	TGTGCCAGCAGCTTAACGACAGGGTCCAATCAGCCCCAGCATTTT
TRBV7-8	.	TRBJ1-5	many	CASSPEGGAQPQHF	TGTGCCAGCAGCCCCGAGGGGGGGGCTCAGCCCCAGCATTTT
TRBV29-1	TRBD2	TRBJ2-1	few	CSAGGLAGENEQFF	TGCAGCGCGGGAGGGCTAGCGGGGGAAAATGAGCAGTTCTTC
TRBV4-1	.	TRBJ2-6	.	CASSQDDAWGNPSGANVLTF	TGCGCCAGCAGCCAAGATGATGCGTGGGGGAACCCCTCTGGGGCCAACGTCCTGACTTTC
TRBV5-1	TRBD2	TRBJ2-7	.	CASSLPSGSIHEQYF	TGCGCCAGCAGCCTCCCTAGCGGGAGCATCCACGAGCAGTACTTC
TRBV6-1	.	TRBJ1-1	.	CASSPPGPRVAFF	TGTGCCAGCTCTCCGCCAGGACCTAGGGTAGCTTTCTTT
TRBV5-1	TRBD2	TRBJ2-1	.	CASSLGLAGEGEQFF	TGCGCCAGCAGCCTCGGACTAGCGGGAGAGGGTGAGCAGTTCTTC
TRBV5-1	TRBD1	TRBJ1-2	.	CASSIGQGHGYTF	TGCGCCAGCAGCATTGGACAGGGCCATGGCTACACCTTC
TRBV6-5	.	TRBJ1-5	few	CASSSTGLNQPQHF	TGTGCCAGCAGTTCTACCGGGCTCAATCAGCCCCAGCATTTT
TRBV6-1	.	TRBJ2-1	.	CASKIGLTNNEQFF	TGTGCCAGCAAGATAGGACTGACTAACAATGAGCAGTTCTTC
TRBV30	.	TRBJ2-7	.	CATTTTEFSYEQYF	TGTGCCACTACCACGACAGAATTTTCCTACGAGCAGTACTTC
TRBV11-2	TRBD1	TRBJ1-5	few	CASSRDRGDNQPQHF	TGTGCCAGCAGCCGAGACAGGGGAGACAATCAGCCCCAGCATTTT
TRBV20-1	.	TRBJ1-1	.	CSARDIGEYTEAFF	TGCAGTGCTAGAGATATCGGGGAGTACACTGAAGCTTTCTTT
TRBV3-1	.	TRBJ2-7	.	CASSRQTGYEQYF	TGTGCCAGCAGTCGACAGACGGGGTACGAGCAGTACTTC
TRBV5-1	.	TRBJ2-3	.	CASSFQPTSTDTQYF	TGCGCCAGCAGCTTCCAGCCGACTAGCACAGATACGCAGTATTTT
TRBV6-1	.	TRBJ1-3	few	CASSRGTDSGNTIYF	TGTGCCAGCAGTCGTGGGACGGACTCTGGAAACACCATATATTTT
TRBV12-3/TRBV12-4	.	TRBJ1-6	few	CASSSTEEYNSPLHF	TGTGCCAGCAGTTCGACAGAAGAATATAATTCACCCCTCCACTTT
TRBV6-5	.	TRBJ2-5	.	CASSYALDGVGETQYF	TGTGCCAGCAGTTACGCCCTCGACGGGGTTGGTGAGACCCAGTACTTC
TRBV5-1	.	TRBJ2-7	few	CASSSGDTSYEQYF	TGCGCCAGCAGCTCAGGGGACACCTCCTACGAGCAGTACTTC
TRBV30	.	TRBJ1-6	few	CAWARDSPLHF	TGTGCCTGGGCCCGAGATTCACCCCTCCACTTT
TRBV11-2	.	TRBJ2-5	many	CASSLDPGGTQYF	TGTGCCAGCAGCTTAGATCCTGGAGGGACCCAGTACTTC
TRBV7-2	TRBD1	TRBJ2-7	.	CASSLSGQGIYEQYF	TGTGCCAGCAGCTTGTCGGGACAGGGGATCTACGAGCAGTACTTC
TRBV7-9	TRBD2	TRBJ2-5	few	CASTPQAGVGKTQYF	TGTGCCAGCACCCCCCAAGCGGGAGTGGGAAAGACCCAGTACTTC
TRBV25-1	.	TRBJ2-1	.	CASSEYGNNEQFF	TGTGCCAGCAGTGAATACGGGAACAATGAGCAGTTCTTC
TRBV5-1	.	TRBJ2-1	few	CASSPQSQTGNEQFF	TGCGCCAGCAGCCCACAGTCCCAAACGGGGAATGAGCAGTTCTTC
TRBV6-1	.	TRBJ1-6	few	CASSEMAGVGNSPLHF	TGTGCCAGCAGTGAAATGGCAGGGGTGGGTAATTCACCCCTCCACTTT
TRBV5-1	TRBD1	TRBJ2-4	few	CASSPGTVENIQYF	TGCGCCAGCAGCCCCGGGACAGTTGAAAACATTCAGTACTTC
TRBV20-1	.	TRBJ1-5	few	CSAREGHQPQHF	TGCAGTGCACGAGAGGGGCATCAGCCCCAGCATTTT
TRBV6-1	.	TRBJ2-3	.	CASSGGTFTDTQYF	TGTGCCAGCAGTGGCGGGACATTCACAGATACGCAGTATTTT
TRBV21-1	.	TRBJ1-2	.	CASSKVGRPYGYTF	TGTGCCAGCAGCAAAGTCGGCAGGCCCTATGGCTACACCTTC
TRBV5-1	TRBD1	TRBJ2-1	.	CASSVTPQGSNEQFF	TGCGCCAGCAGCGTAACACCACAGGGGTCCAATGAGCAGTTCTTC
TRBV3-1	TRBD2	TRBJ2-3	.	CATQREGVADTQYF	TGTGCCACCCAGCGGGAAGGCGTCGCAGATACGCAGTATTTT
TRBV4-2	.	TRBJ2-7	.	CASSQELGEIYEQYF	TGTGCCAGCAGCCAAGAGCTGGGGGAGATCTACGAGCAGTACTTC
TRBV20-1	.	TRBJ1-2	few	CSAIRGPYGYTF	TGCAGTGCTATTAGGGGTCCCTATGGCTACACCTTC
TRBV2	.	TRBJ1-6	.	CATDAGTLYNSPLHF	TGTGCCACCGATGCCGGGACACTCTATAATTCACCCCTCCACTTT
TRBV6-5	.	TRBJ2-7	.	CASSTDQWGFYEQYF	TGTGCCAGCAGTACCGACCAATGGGGTTTCTACGAGCAGTACTTC
TRBV25-1	.	TRBJ1-1	.	CASSEREFGTEAFF	TGTGCCAGCAGTGAACGGGAGTTCGGCACTGAAGCTTTCTTT
TRBV27	.	TRBJ1-6	.	CASSLSGRASPLHF	TGTGCCAGCAGCTTATCAGGACGGGCTTCACCCCTCCACTTT
TRBV12-3/TRBV12-4	.	TRBJ1-2	.	CASSQDLTHGYTF	TGTGCCAGCAGTCAGGACCTGACCCATGGCTACACCTTC
TRBV6-4	TRBD2	TRBJ2-3	few	CASSDSVGGSSNTQYF	TGTGCCAGCAGTGACTCCGTGGGGGGGTCCTCTAATACGCAGTATTTT
TRBV5-4	.	TRBJ2-1	.	CASSLGIGGGGSYNEQFF	TGTGCCAGCAGCTTGGGGATAGGGGGCGGGGGATCCTACAATGAGCAGTTCTTC
TRBV20-1	TRBD2	TRBJ2-7	few	CSAPLRGLAGGSEQYF	TGCAGTGCCCCCCTTCGGGGGCTAGCGGGAGGTAGCGAGCAGTACTTC
TRBV6-5	.	TRBJ1-2	.	CASRVNREPNYGYTF	TGTGCCAGCAGAGTCAACAGGGAACCTAACTATGGCTACACCTTC
TRBV5-1	TRBD2	TRBJ2-1	many	CASSLRLAGGYNEQFF	TGCGCCAGCAGCTTGAGGCTAGCGGGAGGATACAATGAGCAGTTCTTC